This paragraph reports one TCR beta chain. Antigen unknown. Each CDR3 protein is one row after TCRdb ran MiXCR on the reads. The sample includes 900,000 to 950,000 distinct CDR3 sequences, roughly 30% of them seen just once. This entry belongs to a study of T cell repertoires in cytomegalovirus infection. At the level of the study: Researchers turned to recently identified HLA-C-restricted CMV epitopes as well as well-studied HLA-B-restricted ones. Public TCR beta signatures provided an indication of both CMV infection and a matching HLA type.

Trimming took off 1 base at V and 3 bases at J, with 5 bases between the two ends. CDR1 and CDR2 from the germline V gene are DFQATT and SNEGSKA (reference sequence). The CDR3 covers 12 residues. Overall study findings and caveats: Clonotype analysis showed dominance of the ex vivo response by HLA-C-restricted CMV-specific TCR beta clonotypes. Identification of carriers of CMV plus the relevant HLA was achieved through cumulative public TCR beta family frequency.

The receptor's source is a human donor in good health (CMV status not recorded). Some clones in this sample may be carry-over from other donors' samples. This material consisted of cultured CD8+ T cells from PBMCs, taken from culture after CMV antigen stimulation. The genes are TRBV20-1 and TRBJ2-3; the D is unclear. The CDR3 sequence is CSARVQTDTQYF. The CDR3 bases are TGCAGTGCTAGAGTGCAGACAGATACGCAGTATTTT.